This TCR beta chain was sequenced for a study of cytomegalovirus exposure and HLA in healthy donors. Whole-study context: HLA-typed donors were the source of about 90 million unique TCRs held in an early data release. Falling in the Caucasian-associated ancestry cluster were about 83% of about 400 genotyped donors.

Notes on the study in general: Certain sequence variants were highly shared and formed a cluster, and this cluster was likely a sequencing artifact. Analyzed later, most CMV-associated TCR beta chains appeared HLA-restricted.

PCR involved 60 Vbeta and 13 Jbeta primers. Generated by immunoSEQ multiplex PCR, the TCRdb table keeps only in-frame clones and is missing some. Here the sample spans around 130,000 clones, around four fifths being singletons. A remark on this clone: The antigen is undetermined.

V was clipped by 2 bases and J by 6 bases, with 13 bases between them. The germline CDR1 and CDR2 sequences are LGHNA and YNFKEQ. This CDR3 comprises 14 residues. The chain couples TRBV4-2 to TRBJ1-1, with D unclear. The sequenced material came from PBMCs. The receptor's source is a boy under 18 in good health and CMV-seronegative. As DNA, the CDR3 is TGTGCCAGCAGCCAATGGGGAGGTGGGGCTGAAGCTTTCTTT. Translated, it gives CASSQWGGGAEAFF.